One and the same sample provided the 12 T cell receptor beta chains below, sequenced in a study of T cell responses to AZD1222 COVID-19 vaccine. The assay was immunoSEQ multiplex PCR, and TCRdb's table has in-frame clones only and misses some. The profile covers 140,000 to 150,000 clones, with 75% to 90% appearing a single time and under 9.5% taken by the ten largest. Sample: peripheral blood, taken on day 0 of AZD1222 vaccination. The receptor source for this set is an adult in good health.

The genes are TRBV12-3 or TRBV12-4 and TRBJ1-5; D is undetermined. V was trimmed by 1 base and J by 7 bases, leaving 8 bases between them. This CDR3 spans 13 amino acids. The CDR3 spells CASSLVLGQPQHF. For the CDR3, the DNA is TGTGCCAGCAGTTTAGTCCTCGGCCAGCCCCAGCATTTT.

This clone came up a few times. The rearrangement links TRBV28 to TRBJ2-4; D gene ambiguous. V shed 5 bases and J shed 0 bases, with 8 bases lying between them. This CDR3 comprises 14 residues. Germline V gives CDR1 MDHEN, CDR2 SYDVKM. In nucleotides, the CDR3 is TGTGCCAGCAGTGGTAGTGTAGCCAAAAACATTCAGTACTTC. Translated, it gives CASSGSVAKNIQYF.

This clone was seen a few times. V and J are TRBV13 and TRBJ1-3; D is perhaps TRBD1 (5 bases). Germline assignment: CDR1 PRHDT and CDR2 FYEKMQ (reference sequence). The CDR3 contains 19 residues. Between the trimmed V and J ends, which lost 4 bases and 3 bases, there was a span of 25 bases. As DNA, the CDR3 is TGTGCCAGCAGCTCCCCCTACCGGACCGCCGTGAGGGGTGGAAACACCATATATTTT. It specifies CASSSPYRTAVRGGNTIYF.

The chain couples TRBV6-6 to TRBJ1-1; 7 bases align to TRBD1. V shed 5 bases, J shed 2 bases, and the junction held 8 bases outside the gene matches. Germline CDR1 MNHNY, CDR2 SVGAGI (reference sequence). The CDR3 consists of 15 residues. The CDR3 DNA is TGTGCCAGCAGTGAGGGGGCCGGGTTAAACACTGAAGCTTTCTTT. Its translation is CASSEGAGLNTEAFF.

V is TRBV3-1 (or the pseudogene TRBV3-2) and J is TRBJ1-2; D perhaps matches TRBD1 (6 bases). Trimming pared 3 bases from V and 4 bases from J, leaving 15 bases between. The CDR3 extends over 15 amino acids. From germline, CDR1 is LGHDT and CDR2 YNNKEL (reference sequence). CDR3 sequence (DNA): TGTGCCAGCAGCCAGGGCGCAGGGGATATCTATGGCTACACCTTC. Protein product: CASSQGAGDIYGYTF.

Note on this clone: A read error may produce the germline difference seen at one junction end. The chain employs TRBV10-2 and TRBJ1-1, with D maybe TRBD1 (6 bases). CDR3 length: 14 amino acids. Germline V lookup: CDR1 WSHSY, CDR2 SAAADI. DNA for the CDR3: TGCGCCAGCAAAGCGGGGGCACTGAACACCGAAGCTTTCTTT. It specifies CASKAGALNTEAFF.

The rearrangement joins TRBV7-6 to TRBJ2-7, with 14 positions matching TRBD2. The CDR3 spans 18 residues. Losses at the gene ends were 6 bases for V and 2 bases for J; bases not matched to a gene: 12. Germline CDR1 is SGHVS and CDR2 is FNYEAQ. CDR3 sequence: CASSPKPGLAGEAYEQYF. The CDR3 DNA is TGTGCCAGCAGTCCCAAGCCGGGACTAGCGGGGGAGGCCTACGAGCAGTACTTC. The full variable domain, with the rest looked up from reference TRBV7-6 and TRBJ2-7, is GAGVSQSPRYKVTKRGQDVALRCDPISGHVSLYWYRQALGQGPEFLTYFNYEAQQDKSGLPNDRFSAERPEGSISTLTIQRTEQRDSAMYRCASSPKPGLAGEAYEQYFGPGTRLTVT.

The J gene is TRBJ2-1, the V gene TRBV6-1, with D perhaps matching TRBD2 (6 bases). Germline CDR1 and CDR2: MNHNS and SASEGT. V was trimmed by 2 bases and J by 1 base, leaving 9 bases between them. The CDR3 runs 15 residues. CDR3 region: CASSEIAVSYNEQFF. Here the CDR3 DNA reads TGTGCCAGCAGTGAAATAGCGGTGTCCTACAATGAGCAGTTCTTC.

The CDR3, as DNA: TGTGCCAGCAGCTTGGCCTTGGACAGGGGGCGGTCTCACTATGGCTACACCTTC. It specifies CASSLALDRGRSHYGYTF. The chain is built from TRBV5-5 and TRBJ1-2, with TRBD1 identical over 11 bases. Trimming removed 0 bases from V and 3 bases from J; junction bases left unmatched: 10. The CDR3 has 18 residues. In germline, CDR1 is SGHKS, CDR2 YYEKEE (reference sequence).

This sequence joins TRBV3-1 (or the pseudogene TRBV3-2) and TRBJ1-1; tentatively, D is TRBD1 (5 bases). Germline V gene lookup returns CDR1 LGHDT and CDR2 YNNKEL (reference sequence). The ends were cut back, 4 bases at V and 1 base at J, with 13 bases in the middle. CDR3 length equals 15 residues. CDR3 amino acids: CASSPDGGGNTEAFF. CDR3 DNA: TGTGCCAGCAGCCCCGATGGGGGAGGGAACACTGAAGCTTTCTTT.

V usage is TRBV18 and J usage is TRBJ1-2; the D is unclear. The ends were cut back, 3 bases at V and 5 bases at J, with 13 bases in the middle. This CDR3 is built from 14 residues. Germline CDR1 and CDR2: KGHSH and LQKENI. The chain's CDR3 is CASSPGDGVYGYTF. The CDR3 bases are TGTGCCAGCTCACCGGGAGACGGGGTTTATGGCTACACCTTC.

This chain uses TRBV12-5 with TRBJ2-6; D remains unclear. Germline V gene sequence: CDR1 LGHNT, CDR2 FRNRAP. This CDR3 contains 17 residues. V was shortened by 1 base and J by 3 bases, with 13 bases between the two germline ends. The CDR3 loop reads CASGLGQDPLGANVLTF. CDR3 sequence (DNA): TGTGCTAGTGGTTTGGGGCAGGACCCTCTTGGGGCCAACGTCCTGACTTTC. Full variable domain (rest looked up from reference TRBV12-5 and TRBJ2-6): DARVTQTPRHKVTEMGQEVTMRCQPILGHNTVFWYRQTMMQGLELLAYFRNRAPLDDSGMPKDRFSAEMPDATLATLKIQPSEPRDSAVYFCASGLGQDPLGANVLTFGAGSRLTVL.